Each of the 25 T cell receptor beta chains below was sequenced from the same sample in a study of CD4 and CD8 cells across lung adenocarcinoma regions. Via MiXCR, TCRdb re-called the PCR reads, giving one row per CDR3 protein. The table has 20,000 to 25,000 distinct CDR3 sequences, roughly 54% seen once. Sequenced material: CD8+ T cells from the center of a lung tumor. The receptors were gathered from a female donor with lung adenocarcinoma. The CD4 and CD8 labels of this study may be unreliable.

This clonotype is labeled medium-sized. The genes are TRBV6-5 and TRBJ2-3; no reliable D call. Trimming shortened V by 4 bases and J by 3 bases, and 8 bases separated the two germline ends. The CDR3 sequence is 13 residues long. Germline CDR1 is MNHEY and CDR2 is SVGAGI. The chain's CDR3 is CASSSQPTDTQYF. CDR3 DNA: TGTGCCAGCAGTTCCCAGCCTACAGATACGCAGTATTTT.

CDR3 sequence (DNA): TGTGCCAGCAGTGAAGAGACAGGGTTTTTTGAGGGCTATGGCTACACCTTC. It translates to CASSEETGFFEGYGYTF. The chain carries TRBV6-1 and TRBJ1-2, with 7 bases lining up with TRBD1. Germline V gives CDR1 MNHNS, CDR2 SASEGT. The CDR3 is 17 residues long. V shed 1 base and J 4 bases; nucleotides not matched to a gene: 12.

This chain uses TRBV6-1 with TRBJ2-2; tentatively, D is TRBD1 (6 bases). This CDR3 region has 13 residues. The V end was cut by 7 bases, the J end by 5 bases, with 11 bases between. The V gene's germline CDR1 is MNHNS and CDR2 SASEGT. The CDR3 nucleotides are TGTGCCAGCAAGGGGGTGGGGACCGGGGAGCTGTTTTTT. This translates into CASKGVGTGELFF.

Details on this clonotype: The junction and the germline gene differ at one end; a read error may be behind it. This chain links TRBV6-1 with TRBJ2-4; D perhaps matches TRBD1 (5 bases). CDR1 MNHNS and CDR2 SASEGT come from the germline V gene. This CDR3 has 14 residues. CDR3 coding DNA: TGTGGCAGCAAGGGGCAGTGTGCCAAAGACATGCAGTACTTC. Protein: CGSKGQCAKDMQYF.

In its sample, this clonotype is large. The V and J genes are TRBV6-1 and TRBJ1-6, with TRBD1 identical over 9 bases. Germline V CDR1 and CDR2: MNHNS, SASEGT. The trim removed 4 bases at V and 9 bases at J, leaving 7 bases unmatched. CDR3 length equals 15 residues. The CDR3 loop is CASSVEGQGISPLHF. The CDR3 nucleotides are TGTGCCAGCAGTGTCGAGGGACAGGGTATTTCACCCCTCCACTTT.

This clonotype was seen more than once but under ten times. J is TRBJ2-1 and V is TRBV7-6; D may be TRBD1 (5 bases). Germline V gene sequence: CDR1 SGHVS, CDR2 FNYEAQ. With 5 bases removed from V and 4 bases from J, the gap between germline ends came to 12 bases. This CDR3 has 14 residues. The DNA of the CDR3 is TGTGCCAGCAGCCCACAGGCACTTTACAATGAGCAGTTCTTC. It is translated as CASSPQALYNEQFF. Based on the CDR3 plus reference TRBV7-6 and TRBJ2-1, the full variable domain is GAGVSQSPRYKVTKRGQDVALRCDPISGHVSLYWYRQALGQGPEFLTYFNYEAQQDKSGLPNDRFSAERPEGSISTLTIQRTEQRDSAMYRCASSPQALYNEQFFGPGTRLTVL.

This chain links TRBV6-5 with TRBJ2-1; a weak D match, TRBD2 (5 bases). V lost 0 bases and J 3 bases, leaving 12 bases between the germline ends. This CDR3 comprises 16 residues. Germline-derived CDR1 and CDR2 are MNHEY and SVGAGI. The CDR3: CASSYSVGVDYNEQFF. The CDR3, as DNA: TGTGCCAGCAGTTACTCGGTCGGGGTTGACTACAATGAGCAGTTCTTC.

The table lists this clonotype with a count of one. As DNA, the CDR3 is TGTGCCAGTAGTGTGAGACTAGCGGGAGGACGGGAGACCCAGTACTTC. This sequence encodes CASSVRLAGGRETQYF. The chain has TRBV19 and TRBJ2-1, with 13 bases that match TRBD2. With the DNA end fitting TRBJ2-5 better, the J assignment may be wrong. From germline, CDR1 is LNHDA and CDR2 SQIVND (reference sequence). The CDR3 runs 16 residues.

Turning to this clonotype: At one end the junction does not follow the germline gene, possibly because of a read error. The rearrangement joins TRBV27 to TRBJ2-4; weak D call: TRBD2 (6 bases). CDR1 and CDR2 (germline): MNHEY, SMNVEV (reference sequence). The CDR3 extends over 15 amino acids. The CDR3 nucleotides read TGTGGCAGCGGGCCGGGGCTAGGAGCCAAAAACATGCAGTACTTC. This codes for CGSGPGLGAKNMQYF.

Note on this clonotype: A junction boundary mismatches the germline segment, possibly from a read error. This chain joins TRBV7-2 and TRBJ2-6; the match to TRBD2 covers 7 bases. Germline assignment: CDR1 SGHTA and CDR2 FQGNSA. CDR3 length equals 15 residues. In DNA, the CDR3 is TGTGCCAGCGTCTCGGGGGAGGGACCCAAAGACATGCAGTATTTC. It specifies CASVSGEGPKDMQYF.

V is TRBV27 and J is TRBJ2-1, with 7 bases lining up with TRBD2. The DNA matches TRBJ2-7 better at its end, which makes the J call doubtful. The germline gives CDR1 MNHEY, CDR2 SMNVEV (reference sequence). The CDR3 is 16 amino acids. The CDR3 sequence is CASRSPEASGTYTQYF. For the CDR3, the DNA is TGTGCCAGCAGGTCTCCGGAGGCTAGCGGCACTTATACGCAGTACTTC.

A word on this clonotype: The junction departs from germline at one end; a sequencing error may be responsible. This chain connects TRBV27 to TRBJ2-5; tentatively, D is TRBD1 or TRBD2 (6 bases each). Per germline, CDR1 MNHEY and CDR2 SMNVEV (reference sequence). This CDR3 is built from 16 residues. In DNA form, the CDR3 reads TGTGCCAGCAGGGGCCGCCCGGGCGGGGACACAGAGACGCAGTACTTC. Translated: CASRGRPGGDTETQYF.

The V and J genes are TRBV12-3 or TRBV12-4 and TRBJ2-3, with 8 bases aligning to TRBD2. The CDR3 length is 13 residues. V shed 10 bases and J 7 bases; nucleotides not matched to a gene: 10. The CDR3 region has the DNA TGTGCCATCGGGGGGGTGGGGACCAATACGCAGTATTTT. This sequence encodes CAIGGVGTNTQYF.

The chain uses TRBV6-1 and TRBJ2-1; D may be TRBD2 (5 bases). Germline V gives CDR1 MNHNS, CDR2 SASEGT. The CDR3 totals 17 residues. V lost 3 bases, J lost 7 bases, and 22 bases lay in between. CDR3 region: CASSEAPGGITPNEQFF. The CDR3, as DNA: TGTGCCAGCAGTGAGGCCCCAGGAGGTATAACCCCAAATGAGCAGTTCTTC.

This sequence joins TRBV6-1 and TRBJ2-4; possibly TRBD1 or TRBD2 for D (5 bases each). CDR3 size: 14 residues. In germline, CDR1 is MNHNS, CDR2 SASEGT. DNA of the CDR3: TGTGCGGGGCTCGGGGCCCGTGAGCAAGACATTCAGTACTTC. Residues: CAGLGAREQDIQYF.

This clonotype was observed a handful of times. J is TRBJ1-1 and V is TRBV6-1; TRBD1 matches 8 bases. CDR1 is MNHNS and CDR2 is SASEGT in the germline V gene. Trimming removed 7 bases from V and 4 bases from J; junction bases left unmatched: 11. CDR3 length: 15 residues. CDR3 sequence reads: CASISGTGRLTEAFF. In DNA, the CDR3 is TGTGCCAGCATATCCGGGACAGGTCGACTCACTGAAGCTTTCTTT.

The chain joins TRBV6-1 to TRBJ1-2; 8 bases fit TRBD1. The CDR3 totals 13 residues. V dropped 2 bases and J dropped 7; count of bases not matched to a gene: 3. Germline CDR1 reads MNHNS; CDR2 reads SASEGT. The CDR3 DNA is TGTGCCAGCAGTGAACAGGGGGCCTTTGGCTACACCTTC. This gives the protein CASSEQGAFGYTF.

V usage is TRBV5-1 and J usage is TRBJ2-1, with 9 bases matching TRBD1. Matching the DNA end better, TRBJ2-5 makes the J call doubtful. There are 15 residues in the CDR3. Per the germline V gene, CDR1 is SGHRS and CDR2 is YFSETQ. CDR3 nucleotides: TGCGCCAGCAGCTTGGTTCGGGGACAGGGAGAGACCCAGTACTTC. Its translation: CASSLVRGQGETQYF.

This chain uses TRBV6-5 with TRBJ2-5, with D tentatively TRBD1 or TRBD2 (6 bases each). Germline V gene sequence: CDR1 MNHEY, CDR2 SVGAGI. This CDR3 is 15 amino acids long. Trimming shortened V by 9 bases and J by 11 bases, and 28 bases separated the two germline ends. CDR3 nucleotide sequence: TGTGCCAGGGGTTACGGGGGCCGGGGCACAGATACGCAGTACTTC. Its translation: CARGYGGRGTDTQYF.

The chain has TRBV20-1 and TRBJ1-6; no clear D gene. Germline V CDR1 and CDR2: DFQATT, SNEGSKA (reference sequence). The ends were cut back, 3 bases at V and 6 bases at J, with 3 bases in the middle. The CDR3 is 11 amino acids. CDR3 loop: CSARGNSPLHF. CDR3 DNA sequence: TGCAGTGCTAGGGGTAATTCACCCCTCCACTTT.

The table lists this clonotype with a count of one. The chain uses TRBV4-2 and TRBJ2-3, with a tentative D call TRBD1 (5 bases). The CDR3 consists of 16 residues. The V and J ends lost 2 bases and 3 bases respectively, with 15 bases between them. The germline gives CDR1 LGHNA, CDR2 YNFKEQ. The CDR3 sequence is CASSQYQGSRTDTQYF. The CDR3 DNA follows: TGTGCCAGCAGCCAATATCAGGGCTCCCGGACAGATACGCAGTATTTT.

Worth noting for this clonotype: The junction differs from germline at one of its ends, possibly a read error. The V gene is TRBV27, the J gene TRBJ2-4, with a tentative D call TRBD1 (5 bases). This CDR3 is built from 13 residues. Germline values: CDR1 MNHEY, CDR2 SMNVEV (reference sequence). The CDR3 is CASRGFGANVQYF. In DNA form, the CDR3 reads TGTGCCAGCAGAGGGTTTGGGGCAAACGTTCAGTATTTC.

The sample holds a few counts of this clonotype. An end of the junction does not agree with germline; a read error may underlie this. CDR3 amino acids: CASSIAGARLGNEQFF. DNA for the CDR3: TGTGCCAGCAGCATAGCGGGAGCTCGTTTAGGGAATGAGCAGTTCTTC. The chain uses TRBV7-2 and TRBJ2-1, with 9 nucleotides matching TRBD2. The CDR3 is 16 amino acids. The germline V gene encodes CDR1 SGHTA and CDR2 FQGNSA.

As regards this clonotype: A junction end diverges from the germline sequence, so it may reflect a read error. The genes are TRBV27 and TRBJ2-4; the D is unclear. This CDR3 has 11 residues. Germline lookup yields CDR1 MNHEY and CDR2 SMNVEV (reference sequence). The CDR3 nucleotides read TGTGCCAGCGGTCCTCAAGATATTCAGTACTTT. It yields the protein CASGPQDIQYF.

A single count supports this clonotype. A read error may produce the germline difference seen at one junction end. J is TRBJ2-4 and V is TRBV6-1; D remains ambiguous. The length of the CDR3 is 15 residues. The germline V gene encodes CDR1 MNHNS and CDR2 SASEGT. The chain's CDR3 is CARSARLFLADTQYF. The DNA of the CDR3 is TGTGCCCGCAGCGCGCGGCTGTTCCTCGCAGATACGCAGTACTTC.